This passage covers 13 T cell receptor beta chains from one sample sequenced in a study of CXCR3-negative and CXCR3-positive naive CD8 T cells (dated by TCRdb to the late 2010s). For sequencing, a NextSeq 550 was employed. The Human TCR Profiling Kit (MiLaboratory) was used to make UMI-labeled 5' RACE TRB cDNA libraries. The reads were reprocessed in TCRdb, with one entry per CDR3 protein sequence and no accompanying DNA. The table kept for this sample lists 150,000 or so distinct CDR3 sequences. The ten most abundant clones make up 0.45% to 0.55% of the sample. What the research found in general, with its limitations: TRB CDR3s from CXCR3-positive naive cells showed higher hydrophobicity (lower Kidera factor 4), lower energy, and higher strength and volume indices than CXCR3-negative naive cells.

Antigens of these TCRs are unknown. Sequencing input: naive CXCR3+ CD8+ T cells from blood. The cell subset or site label for this specimen denotes: CD45RO-CCR7+CD27+CD95- naive CD8+ T cells expressing CXCR3 (TNR3+). All receptors derive from a human donor in good health. Some clones in this sample may be carry-over from other donors' samples.

The chain uses TRBV7-9 and TRBJ1-1. Germline loops: CDR1 SEHNR, CDR2 FQNEAQ (reference sequence). The CDR3 length is 13 residues. The CDR3 spells CASSLVGTDEAFF.

This chain connects TRBV28 to TRBJ2-1; the TRBD1 assignment by TCRdb is unverifiable without DNA. Germline V gene sequence: CDR1 MDHEN, CDR2 SYDVKM. The CDR3 is 16 amino acids. CDR3 in amino acids: CASSPTGESSYNEQFF.

V gene TRBV20-1 combines with J gene TRBJ2-7; without DNA, the TCRdb call of TRBD1 cannot be checked. The CDR3 contains 16 residues. Germline V gene sequence: CDR1 DFQATT, CDR2 SNEGSKA (reference sequence). The CDR3 region is CSARDTGQGPLDEQYF.

The chain is built from TRBV29-1 and TRBJ1-2. Germline V gene data show CDR1 as SQVTM and CDR2 as ANQGSEA. This CDR3 has 13 amino acids. CDR3 amino acids: CSVAAGDFYGYTF.

V is TRBV10-3 and J is TRBJ2-7. Germline V CDR1 and CDR2: ENHRY, SYGVKD. There are 13 residues in the CDR3. Here the CDR3 reads CAISVTNSYEQYF.

The gene calls are TRBV4-1 and TRBJ2-1; TCRdb's D gene call, TRBD2, goes unchecked for lack of DNA. Germline CDR1 MGHRA, CDR2 YSYEKL. The CDR3 is 20 amino acids. CDR3 in amino acids: CASSQDLPSGSRSSYNEQFF.

The J gene is TRBJ1-6, the V gene TRBV7-9. This CDR3 is built from 18 residues. Germline V gene sequence: CDR1 SEHNR, CDR2 FQNEAQ (reference sequence). CDR3 amino acids: CASSSPGLQSSYNSPLHF.

CDR3 protein: CSASCERSGVTDTQYF. The chain carries TRBV20-1 and TRBJ2-3; the D call from TCRdb, TRBD2, cannot be confirmed without DNA. Looked up from germline, CDR1 is DFQATT and CDR2 is SNEGSKA (reference sequence). The CDR3 has 16 residues.

The rearrangement joins TRBV28 to TRBJ1-5. From germline, CDR1 is MDHEN and CDR2 SYDVKM. This CDR3 has 17 amino acids. CDR3 region: CASSLPEEQVSNQPQHF. Looking up the rest from reference TRBV28 and TRBJ1-5 gives the full variable domain: DVKVTQSSRYLVKRTGEKVFLECVQDMDHENMFWYRQDPGLGLRLIYFSYDVKMKEKGDIPEGYSVSREKKERFSLILESASTNQTSMYLCASSLPEEQVSNQPQHFGDGTRLSIL.

The V call is TRBV7-9, the J call TRBJ2-1; TCRdb designates TRBD1, a call that cannot be tested without DNA. The length of the CDR3 is 16 residues. Germline V gene sequence: CDR1 SEHNR, CDR2 FQNEAQ (reference sequence). This chain's CDR3 is CASSPSGGADYNEQFF.

The chain couples TRBV13 to TRBJ2-7; TCRdb calls TRBD1, which cannot be checked without DNA. The CDR3 loop spans 15 amino acids. Germline CDR1 and CDR2: PRHDT and FYEKMQ (reference sequence). The CDR3 spells CASSPPTGPVYEQYF.

V is TRBV20-1 and J is TRBJ2-2; TCRdb lists TRBD1, though no DNA is available to test this call. Germline-derived CDR1 and CDR2 are DFQATT and SNEGSKA (reference sequence). The CDR3 covers 12 residues. This CDR3 is CSAQGTTGELFF.

The genes are TRBV4-3 and TRBJ2-4; the D call of TRBD2 rests on TCRdb alone, since no DNA is present to check it. CDR1 is LGHNA, CDR2 YSLEER, per germline. The CDR3 is 17 residues long. This CDR3 reads CASSQDNLGGPKNIQYF.